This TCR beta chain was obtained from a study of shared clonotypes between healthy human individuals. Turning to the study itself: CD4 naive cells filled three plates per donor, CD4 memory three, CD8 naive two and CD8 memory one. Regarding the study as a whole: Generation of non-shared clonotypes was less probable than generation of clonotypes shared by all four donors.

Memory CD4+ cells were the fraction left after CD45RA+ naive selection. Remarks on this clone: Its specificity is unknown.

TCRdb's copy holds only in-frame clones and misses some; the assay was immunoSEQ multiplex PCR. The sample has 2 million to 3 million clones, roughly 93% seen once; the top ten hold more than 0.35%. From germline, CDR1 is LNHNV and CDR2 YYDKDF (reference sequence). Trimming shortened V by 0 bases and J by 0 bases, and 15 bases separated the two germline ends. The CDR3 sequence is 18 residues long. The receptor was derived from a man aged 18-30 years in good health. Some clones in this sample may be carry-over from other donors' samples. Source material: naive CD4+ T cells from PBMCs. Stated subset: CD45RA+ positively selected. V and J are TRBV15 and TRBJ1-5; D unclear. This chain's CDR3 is CATSRDLLGDYSNQPQHF. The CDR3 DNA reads TGTGCCACCAGCAGAGATCTTCTTGGGGATTATAGCAATCAGCCCCAGCATTTT.